The 8 T cell receptor beta chains below were found in one sample sequenced in a study. TCRdb reprocessed the RT-PCR reads with MiXCR, giving one entry per CDR3 protein. The data hold about 700,000 distinct CDR3 sequences, with approximately 15% observed a single time. Sequenced sample: memory CD4+ T cells from blood. Receptors were obtained from a female donor in good health, serving as a healthy control.

The V call is TRBV7-6, the J call TRBJ1-2, with TRBD1 matching over 8 bases. The CDR3 sequence is 15 residues long. V gave up 5 bases and J gave up 5 bases; unmatched junction bases: 10. Germline CDR1 reads SGHVS; CDR2 reads FNYEAQ. DNA of the CDR3: TGTGCCAGCAGCGCCACATACCGGGACAGGTATGGCTACACCTTC. Its protein product is CASSATYRDRYGYTF.

This rearrangement joins TRBV2 to TRBJ1-1; D ambiguous. CDR3 length equals 13 residues. Germline CDR1 is SNHLY and CDR2 is FYNNEI. Deletions cut 2 bases from V and 6 bases from J, with 10 bases between. The CDR3 spells CASSEQSNPEAFF. Written as DNA, the CDR3 is TGTGCCAGCAGTGAACAGAGCAACCCTGAAGCTTTCTTT.

The V call is TRBV7-2, the J call TRBJ2-2, with D possibly matching TRBD1 (5 bases). There are 13 residues in the CDR3. CDR1 is SGHTA, CDR2 FQGNSA, per germline. With 7 bases removed from V and 6 bases from J, the gap between germline ends came to 12 bases. The CDR3 loop is CASTRQSAGELFF. The CDR3 coding sequence is TGTGCCAGCACTCGACAGTCGGCCGGGGAGCTGTTTTTT.

This clonotype was recorded many times. The gene calls are TRBV30 and TRBJ2-2; D may correspond to TRBD1 or TRBD2 (5 bases each). The CDR3 length is 15 residues. Per the germline V gene, CDR1 is GTSNPN and CDR2 is SVGIG (reference sequence). Trimming removed 5 bases at V and 0 bases at J, with 13 bases between. This CDR3 is CAWARGVTNTGELFF. In nucleotides, the CDR3 is TGTGCCTGGGCGAGAGGGGTCACGAACACCGGGGAGCTGTTTTTT.

The J gene is TRBJ1-5, the V gene TRBV10-2; 7 bases match TRBD1. Germline CDR1 and CDR2: WSHSY and SAAADI. This CDR3 comprises 14 residues. Trimming took 6 bases from V and 5 from J; bases not matched to a gene: 7. The CDR3 loop is CASSPGQRDQPQHF. CDR3 in DNA: TGCGCCAGCAGCCCGGGACAGCGAGATCAGCCCCAGCATTTT.

The chain employs TRBV5-1 and TRBJ1-1; tentative D call: TRBD1 (6 bases). Per the germline V gene, CDR1 is SGHRS and CDR2 is YFSETQ. There are 15 residues in the CDR3. V was pared by 4 bases and J by 6 bases, with 19 bases between. The CDR3 reads CASSRWGGQGAEAFF. CDR3 DNA: TGCGCCAGCAGCCGGTGGGGGGGGCAGGGAGCTGAAGCTTTCTTT.

The rearrangement uses TRBV6-5 and TRBJ1-5, with no clear D. Germline loops: CDR1 MNHEY, CDR2 SVGAGI. The CDR3 loop spans 15 amino acids. Trimming took off 6 bases at V and 4 bases at J, with 16 bases between the two ends. The CDR3 sequence is CASRTESNGNQPQHF. The CDR3 DNA reads as TGTGCCAGCAGAACGGAGTCAAACGGGAATCAGCCCCAGCATTTT.

This clonotype was detected many times. The chain carries TRBV20-1 and TRBJ2-2; TRBD1 matches at 9 bases. CDR1 and CDR2 from the germline V gene are DFQATT and SNEGSKA (reference sequence). V gave up 1 base and J gave up 2 bases; unmatched junction bases: 5. The CDR3 is 16 amino acids. The CDR3 spells CSARAGTGYNTGELFF. The CDR3 DNA reads TGCAGTGCTAGAGCAGGGACAGGGTATAACACCGGGGAGCTGTTTTTT.